Sequencing of this T cell receptor beta chain was carried out in a study of breast tumors, draining lymph nodes, adjacent tissues. Study results and limitations: Findings are consistent with lymph node origin and intratumoral expansion of most tumor T cells. Luminal-like breast cancer showed significantly greater tumor-nontumor repertoire similarity than basal-like breast cancer did. Tumor repertoires ranked between lymph nodes and nontumor tissue in diversity, with V and J gene preferences.

Germline loops: CDR1 MNHEY, CDR2 SVGAGI. CDR3 size: 14 residues. Trimming cost V 2 bases and J 9 bases, with 11 bases left between them. Axillary draining lymph nodes of breast cancer patients supplied the node samples. TCRdb ran MiXCR on the multiplex PCR reads and lists one entry per CDR3 protein. The sample lists some 83,000 distinct CDR3 sequences, approximately 19% occurring once. Ten or more counts support this clonotype. Its antigen remains unknown. This TCR was sampled from a female donor with breast cancer. Some clones in this sample may be carry-over from other donors' samples. This chain connects TRBV6-5 to TRBJ1-6; D is possibly TRBD1 (5 bases). The sample was axillary lymph node tissue. The CDR3 region has the DNA TGTGCCAGCAGTTACGCAGGGCCCAGTTCACCCCTCCACTTT. Amino acids: CASSYAGPSSPLHF.